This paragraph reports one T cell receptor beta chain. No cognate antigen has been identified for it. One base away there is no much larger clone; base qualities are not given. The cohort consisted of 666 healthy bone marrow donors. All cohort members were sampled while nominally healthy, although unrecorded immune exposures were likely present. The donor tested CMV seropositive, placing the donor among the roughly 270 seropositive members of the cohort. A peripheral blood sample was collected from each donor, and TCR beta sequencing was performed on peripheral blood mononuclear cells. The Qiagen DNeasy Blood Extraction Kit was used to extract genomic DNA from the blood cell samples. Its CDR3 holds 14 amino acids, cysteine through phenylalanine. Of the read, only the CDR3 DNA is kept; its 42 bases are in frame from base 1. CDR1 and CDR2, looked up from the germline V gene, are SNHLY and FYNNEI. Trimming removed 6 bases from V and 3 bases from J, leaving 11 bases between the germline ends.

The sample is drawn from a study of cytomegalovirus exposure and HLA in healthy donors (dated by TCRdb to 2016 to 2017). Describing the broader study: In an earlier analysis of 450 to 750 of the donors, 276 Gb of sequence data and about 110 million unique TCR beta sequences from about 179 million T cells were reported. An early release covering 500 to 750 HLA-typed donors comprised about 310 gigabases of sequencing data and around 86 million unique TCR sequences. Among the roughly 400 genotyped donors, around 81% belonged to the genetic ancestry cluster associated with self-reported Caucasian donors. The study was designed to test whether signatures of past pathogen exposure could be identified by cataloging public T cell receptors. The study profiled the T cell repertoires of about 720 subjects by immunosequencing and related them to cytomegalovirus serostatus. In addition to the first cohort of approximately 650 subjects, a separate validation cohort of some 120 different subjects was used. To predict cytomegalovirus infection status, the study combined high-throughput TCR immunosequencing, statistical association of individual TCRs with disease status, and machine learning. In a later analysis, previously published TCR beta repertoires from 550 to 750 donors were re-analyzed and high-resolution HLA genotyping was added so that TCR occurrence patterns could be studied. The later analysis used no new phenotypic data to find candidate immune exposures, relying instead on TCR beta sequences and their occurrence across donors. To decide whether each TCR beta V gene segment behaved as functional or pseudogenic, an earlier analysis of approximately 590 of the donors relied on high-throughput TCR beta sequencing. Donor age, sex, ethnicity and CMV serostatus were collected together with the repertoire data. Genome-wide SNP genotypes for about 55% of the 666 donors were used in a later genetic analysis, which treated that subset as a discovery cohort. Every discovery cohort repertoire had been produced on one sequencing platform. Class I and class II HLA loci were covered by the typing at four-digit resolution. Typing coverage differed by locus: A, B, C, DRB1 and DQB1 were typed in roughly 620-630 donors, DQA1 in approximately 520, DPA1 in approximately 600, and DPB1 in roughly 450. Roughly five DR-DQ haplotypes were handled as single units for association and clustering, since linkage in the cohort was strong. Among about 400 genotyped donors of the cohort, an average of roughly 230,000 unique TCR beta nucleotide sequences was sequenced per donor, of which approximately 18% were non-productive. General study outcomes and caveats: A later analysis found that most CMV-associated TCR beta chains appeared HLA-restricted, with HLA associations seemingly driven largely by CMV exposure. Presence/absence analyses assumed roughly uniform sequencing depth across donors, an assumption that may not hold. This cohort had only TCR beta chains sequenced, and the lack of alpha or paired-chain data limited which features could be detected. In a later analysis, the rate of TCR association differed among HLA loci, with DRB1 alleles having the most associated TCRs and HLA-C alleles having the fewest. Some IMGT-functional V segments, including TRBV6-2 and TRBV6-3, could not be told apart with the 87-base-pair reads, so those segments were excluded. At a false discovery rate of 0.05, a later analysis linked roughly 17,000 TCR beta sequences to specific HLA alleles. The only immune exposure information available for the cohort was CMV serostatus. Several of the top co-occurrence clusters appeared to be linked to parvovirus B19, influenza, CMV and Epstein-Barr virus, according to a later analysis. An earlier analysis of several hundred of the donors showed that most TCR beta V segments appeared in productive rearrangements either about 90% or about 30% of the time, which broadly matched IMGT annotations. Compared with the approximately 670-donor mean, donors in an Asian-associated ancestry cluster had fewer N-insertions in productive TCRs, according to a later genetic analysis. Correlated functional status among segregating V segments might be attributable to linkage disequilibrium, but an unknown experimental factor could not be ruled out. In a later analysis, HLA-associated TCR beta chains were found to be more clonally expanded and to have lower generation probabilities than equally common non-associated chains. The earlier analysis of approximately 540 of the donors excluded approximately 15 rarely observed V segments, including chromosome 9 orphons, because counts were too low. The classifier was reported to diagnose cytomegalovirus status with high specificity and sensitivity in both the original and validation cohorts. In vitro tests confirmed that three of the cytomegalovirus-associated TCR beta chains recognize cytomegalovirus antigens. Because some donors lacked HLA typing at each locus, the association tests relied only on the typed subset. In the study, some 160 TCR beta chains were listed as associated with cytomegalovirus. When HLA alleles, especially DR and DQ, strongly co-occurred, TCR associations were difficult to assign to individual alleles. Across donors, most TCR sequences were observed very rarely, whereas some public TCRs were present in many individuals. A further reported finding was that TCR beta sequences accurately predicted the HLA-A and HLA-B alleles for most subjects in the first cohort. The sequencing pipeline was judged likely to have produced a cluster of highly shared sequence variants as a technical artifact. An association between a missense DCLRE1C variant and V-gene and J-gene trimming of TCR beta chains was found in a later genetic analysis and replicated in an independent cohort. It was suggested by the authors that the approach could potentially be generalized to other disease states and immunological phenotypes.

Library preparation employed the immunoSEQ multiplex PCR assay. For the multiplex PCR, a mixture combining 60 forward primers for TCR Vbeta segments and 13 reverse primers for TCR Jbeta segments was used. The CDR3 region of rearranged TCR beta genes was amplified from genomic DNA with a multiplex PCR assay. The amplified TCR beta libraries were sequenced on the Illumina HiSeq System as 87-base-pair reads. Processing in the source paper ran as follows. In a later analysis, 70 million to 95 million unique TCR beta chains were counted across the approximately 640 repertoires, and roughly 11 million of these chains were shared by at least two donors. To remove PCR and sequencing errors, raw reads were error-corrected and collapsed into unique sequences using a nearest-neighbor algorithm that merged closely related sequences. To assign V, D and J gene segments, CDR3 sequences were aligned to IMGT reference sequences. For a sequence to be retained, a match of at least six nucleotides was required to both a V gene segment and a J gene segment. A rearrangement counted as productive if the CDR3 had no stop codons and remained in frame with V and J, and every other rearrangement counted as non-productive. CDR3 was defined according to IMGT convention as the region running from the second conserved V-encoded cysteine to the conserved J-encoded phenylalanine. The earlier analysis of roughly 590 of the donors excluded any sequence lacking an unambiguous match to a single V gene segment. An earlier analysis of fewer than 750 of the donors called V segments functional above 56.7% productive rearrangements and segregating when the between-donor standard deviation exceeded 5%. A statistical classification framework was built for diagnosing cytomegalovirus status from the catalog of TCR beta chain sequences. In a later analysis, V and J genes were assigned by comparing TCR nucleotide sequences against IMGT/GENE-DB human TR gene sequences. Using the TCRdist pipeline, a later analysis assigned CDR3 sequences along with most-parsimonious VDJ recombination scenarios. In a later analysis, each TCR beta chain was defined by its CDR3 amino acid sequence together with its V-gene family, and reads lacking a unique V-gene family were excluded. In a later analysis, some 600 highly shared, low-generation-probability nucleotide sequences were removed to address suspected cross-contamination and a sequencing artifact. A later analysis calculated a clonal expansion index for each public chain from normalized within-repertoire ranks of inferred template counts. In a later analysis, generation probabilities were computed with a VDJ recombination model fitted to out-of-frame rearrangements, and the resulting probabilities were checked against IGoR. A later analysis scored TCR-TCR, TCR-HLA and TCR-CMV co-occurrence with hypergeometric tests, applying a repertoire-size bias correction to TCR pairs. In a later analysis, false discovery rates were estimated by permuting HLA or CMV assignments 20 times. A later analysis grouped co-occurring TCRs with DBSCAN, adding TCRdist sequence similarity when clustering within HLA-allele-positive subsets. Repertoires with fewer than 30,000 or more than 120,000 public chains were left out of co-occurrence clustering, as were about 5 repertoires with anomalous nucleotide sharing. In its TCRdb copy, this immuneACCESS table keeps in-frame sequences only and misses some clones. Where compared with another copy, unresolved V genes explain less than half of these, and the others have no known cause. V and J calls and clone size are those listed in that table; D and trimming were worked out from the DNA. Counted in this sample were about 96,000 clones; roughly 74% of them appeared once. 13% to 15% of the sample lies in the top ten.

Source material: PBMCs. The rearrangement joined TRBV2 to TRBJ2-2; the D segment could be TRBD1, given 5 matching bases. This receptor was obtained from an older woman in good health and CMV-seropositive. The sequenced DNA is TGTGCCAGCAGCCAACAGGAGTACACCGGGGAGCTGTTTTTT. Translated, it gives CASSQQEYTGELFF. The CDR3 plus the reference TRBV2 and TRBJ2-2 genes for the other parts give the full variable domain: EPEVTQTPSHQVTQMGQEVILRCVPISNHLYFYWYRQILGQKVEFLVSFYNNEISEKSEIFDDQFSVERPDGSNFTLKIRSTKLEDSAMYFCASSQQEYTGELFFGEGSRLTVL.